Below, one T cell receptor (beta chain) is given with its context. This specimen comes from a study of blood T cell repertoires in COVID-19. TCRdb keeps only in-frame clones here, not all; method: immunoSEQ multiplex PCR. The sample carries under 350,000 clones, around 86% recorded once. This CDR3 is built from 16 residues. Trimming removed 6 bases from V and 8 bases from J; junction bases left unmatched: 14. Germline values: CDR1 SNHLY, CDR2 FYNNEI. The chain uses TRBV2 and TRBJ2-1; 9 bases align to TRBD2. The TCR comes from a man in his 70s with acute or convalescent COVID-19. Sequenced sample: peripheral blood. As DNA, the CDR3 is TGTGCCAGCAGGAAAGAATCCCTAGCGGGAATACATGAGCAGTTCTTC. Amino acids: CASRKESLAGIHEQFF.